The clone carrying this TCR beta chain was seen a handful of times. The source of the sample is a study of T-cell reconstitution after alpha-beta-depleted transplantation in children. TCRbeta library construction was performed incorporating unique molecular identifiers. Each CDR3 protein gets one entry after TCRdb re-called the PCR reads with MiXCR. The sample includes roughly 500,000 distinct CDR3 sequences, about 31% of them seen just once. The CDR3 consists of 19 residues. J lost 5 bases, V lost 6 bases, and 15 bases had no gene match. CDR1 and CDR2 from the germline V gene are ENHRY and SYGVKD. This sample comprised PBMCs from the stem cell graft donor, obtained from the stem cell graft. This TCR came from a human donor who donated a stem cell graft to a child with aplastic anemia. V and J are TRBV10-3 and TRBJ2-1, with 14 bases that match TRBD2. The CDR3 loop reads CAIRIGLAGGEYLDNEQFF. CDR3 DNA: TGTGCCATCAGAATAGGACTAGCGGGAGGAGAATACTTGGACAATGAGCAGTTCTTC.